These 26 T cell receptor beta chains were all obtained from the same sample, sequenced in a study of blood T cell repertoires in COVID-19. TCRdb's copy holds only in-frame clones and misses some; the assay was immunoSEQ multiplex PCR. The sample yields about 200,000 clones, about 89% seen once. Specimen: peripheral blood. Source of these receptors: a man aged 55 to 70 who had recovered from COVID-19.

The chain combines TRBV24-1 with TRBJ2-3; no clear D. V was cut by 9 bases and J by 6 bases, with 15 bases left in between. Germline-derived CDR1 and CDR2 are KGHDR and SFDVKD. This CDR3 comprises 13 residues. This chain's CDR3 is CATAAAREDTQYF. Written as DNA, the CDR3 is TGTGCCACCGCCGCGGCCCGCGAGGATACGCAGTATTTT.

The genes are TRBV7-9 and TRBJ2-7; 12 nucleotides match TRBD1. V lost 1 base to trimming and J lost 7 bases; unmatched junction nucleotides: 8. In germline, CDR1 is SEHNR, CDR2 FQNEAQ (reference sequence). This CDR3 is built from 16 residues. The CDR3 spells CASSLVGGTGGTEQYF. The CDR3 DNA reads as TGTGCCAGCAGCTTAGTAGGCGGGACAGGGGGCACGGAGCAGTACTTC.

V and J are TRBV10-3 and TRBJ1-1, with a tentative D call TRBD1 (5 bases). Per germline, CDR1 ENHRY and CDR2 SYGVKD. CDR3 length: 14 residues. Trimming took 9 bases from V and 5 from J, leaving 19 bases between them. CDR3 DNA: TGTGCCATAGGGGCGCCGGGTGGGGCGACTGAAGCTTTCTTT. Translating it yields CAIGAPGGATEAFF.

The chain joins TRBV18 to TRBJ1-5, with a weak D call TRBD1 (5 bases). Between the trimmed V and J ends, which lost 3 bases and 1 base, there was a span of 10 bases. Germline assignment: CDR1 KGHSH and CDR2 LQKENI. The CDR3 is 15 amino acids. CDR3 sequence: CASSPGLPSNQPQHF. Written as DNA, the CDR3 is TGTGCCAGCTCACCGGGGCTCCCAAGCAATCAGCCCCAGCATTTT.

The J gene is TRBJ2-1, the V gene TRBV5-5, with D possibly being TRBD2 (6 bases). Trimming removed 0 bases at V and 5 bases at J, with 15 bases between. The germline CDR1 and CDR2 sequences are SGHKS and YYEKEE (reference sequence). This CDR3 comprises 16 residues. The CDR3 spells CASSLAEGGPNNEQFF. The CDR3 bases are TGTGCCAGCAGCTTGGCTGAGGGAGGACCCAACAATGAGCAGTTCTTC.

This clone turned up a few times. The chain combines TRBV19 with TRBJ1-5, with D maybe TRBD1 (5 bases). CDR3 length equals 16 residues. Germline V gene lookup returns CDR1 LNHDA and CDR2 SQIVND (reference sequence). V was clipped by 5 bases and J by 6 bases, with 20 bases between them. CDR3 DNA: TGTGCCAGTAGTCCCCGTTGGCAGGGTACCGGTCAGCCCCAGCATTTT. Amino acids: CASSPRWQGTGQPQHF.

This clone appeared a few times. The chain couples TRBV4-3 to TRBJ1-1, with D possibly TRBD1 on 5 matching bases. The germline CDR1 and CDR2 sequences are LGHNA and YSLEER. CDR3 size: 14 residues. V lost 0 bases and J lost 3, with 8 bases in between. The CDR3 coding sequence is TGCGCCAGCAGCCAAGATATGACAGACACTGAAGCTTTCTTT. Residues: CASSQDMTDTEAFF.

This clone was recorded once. This chain links TRBV6-5 with TRBJ1-6; 7 positions match TRBD1. Trimming cost V 6 bases and J 1 base; bases outside gene matches: 3. The CDR3 is made up of 15 amino acids. CDR1 MNHEY and CDR2 SVGAGI come from the germline V gene. The CDR3 spells CASRTGESYNSPLHF. The CDR3 DNA follows: TGTGCCAGCAGAACAGGGGAGTCCTATAATTCACCCCTCCACTTT.

This clone was observed a handful of times. This chain connects TRBV4-1 to TRBJ1-5; 9 positions agree with TRBD1. This CDR3 region has 16 residues. Germline loops: CDR1 MGHRA, CDR2 YSYEKL. Germline trimming cut 0 bases from V and 6 bases from J; bases unmatched to any gene: 6. The DNA for the CDR3 is TGCGCCAGCAGCCAAGAACCCACAGGGGGCACTCAGCCCCAGCATTTT. Its translation is CASSQEPTGGTQPQHF.

V and J are TRBV6-2 or TRBV6-3 and TRBJ2-6; D unresolved. Germline assignment: CDR1 MNHEY and CDR2 SVGEGT. Trimming took 5 bases from V and 2 from J, leaving 4 bases between them. There are 13 residues in the CDR3. In DNA form, the CDR3 reads TGTGCCAGCAGTCAAACTGGGGCCAACGTCCTGACTTTC. This encodes CASSQTGANVLTF.

The V gene is TRBV19, the J gene TRBJ2-2; D unresolved. Germline values: CDR1 LNHDA, CDR2 SQIVND (reference sequence). Trimming removed 7 bases at V and 1 base at J, with 19 bases between. CDR3 size: 17 residues. The CDR3 DNA sequence: TGTGCCAGTATGCGTCGTGGCGCGGAGCTGAACACCGGGGAGCTGTTTTTT. It specifies CASMRRGAELNTGELFF.

V is TRBV18 and J is TRBJ2-1, with D tentatively TRBD2 (6 bases). Per germline, CDR1 KGHSH and CDR2 LQKENI. This CDR3 is 18 amino acids long. V lost 2 bases to trimming and J lost 6 bases, with 23 bases between them. The CDR3 loop is CASSPLYRRREAFNEQFF. CDR3 coding DNA: TGTGCCAGCTCACCATTATACAGGAGGCGGGAAGCATTCAATGAGCAGTTCTTC.

The rearrangement links TRBV7-9 to TRBJ1-1, with a possible D match to TRBD1 (6 bases). This CDR3 has 13 amino acids. The germline CDR1 and CDR2 sequences are SEHNR and FQNEAQ (reference sequence). V lost 1 base and J 7 bases, leaving 10 bases between the germline ends. In DNA form, the CDR3 reads TGTGCCAGCAGCTTAGGGGGGCAGGTTGAAGCTTTCTTT. Translation gives CASSLGGQVEAFF. Looking up the rest from reference TRBV7-9 and TRBJ1-1 gives the full variable domain: DTGVSQNPRHKITKRGQNVTFRCDPISEHNRLYWYRQTLGQGPEFLTYFQNEAQLEKSRLLSDRFSAERPKGSFSTLEIQRTEQGDSAMYLCASSLGGQVEAFFGQGTRLTVV.

The chain is built from TRBV15 and TRBJ1-1; 11 positions match TRBD1. V was clipped by 1 base and J by 4 bases; unmatched bases: 2. Germline CDR1 reads LNHNV; CDR2 reads YYDKDF (reference sequence). There are 15 residues in the CDR3. Here the CDR3 reads CATSRGDRGTTEAFF. CDR3 bases: TGTGCCACCAGCAGAGGGGACAGGGGGACCACTGAAGCTTTCTTT. The full variable domain, its missing parts supplied by reference TRBV15 and TRBJ1-1, is DAMVIQNPRYQVTQFGKPVTLSCSQTLNHNVMYWYQQKSSQAPKLLFHYYDKDFNNEADTPDNFQSRRPNTSFCFLDIRSPGLGDTAMYLCATSRGDRGTTEAFFGQGTRLTVV.

The chain joins TRBV9 to TRBJ2-2, with 15 positions matching TRBD2. Germline assignment: CDR1 SGDLS and CDR2 YYNGEE. This CDR3 is built from 19 residues. V lost 2 bases, J lost 7 bases, and 12 bases stayed unmatched. The CDR3 region is CASSVRGLAGGRHGGELFF. The CDR3 coding sequence is TGTGCCAGCAGCGTGAGAGGACTAGCGGGGGGGCGGCATGGCGGGGAGCTGTTTTTT.

The rearrangement uses TRBV5-6 and TRBJ2-2; 10 nucleotides line up with TRBD1. The J segment lost 5 bases and the V segment lost 2 bases, leaving 6 bases of the junction unmatched. The CDR3 length is 16 residues. Germline CDR1 and CDR2: SGHDT and YYEEEE. The CDR3 reads CASSLDRGRKTGELFF. The CDR3, as DNA: TGTGCCAGCAGCTTAGACAGGGGGCGAAAAACCGGGGAGCTGTTTTTT.

The table lists this clone with a few counts. This rearrangement joins TRBV5-1 to TRBJ1-2, with 8 bases aligning to TRBD1. Germline values: CDR1 SGHRS, CDR2 YFSETQ. The CDR3 is made up of 15 amino acids. V shed 4 bases, J shed 3 bases, and the junction held 8 bases outside the gene matches. In DNA, the CDR3 is TGCGCCAGCAGCATTGTCACAGGGGGAGACTATGGCTACACCTTC. Its translation is CASSIVTGGDYGYTF.

CDR3 nucleotide sequence: TGTGCCAGCAGCGCCAGGGGGACAGCGAATAATGAAAAACTGTTTTTT. Translating it yields CASSARGTANNEKLFF. The rearrangement uses TRBV9 and TRBJ1-4; 7 bases are a match to TRBD1. This CDR3 region has 16 residues. The ends lost 3 bases at V and 4 bases at J; junction bases unmatched: 9. Per the germline V gene, CDR1 is SGDLS and CDR2 is YYNGEE.

V and J are TRBV30 and TRBJ1-3, with D possibly matching TRBD1 (5 bases). In germline, CDR1 is GTSNPN, CDR2 SVGIG (reference sequence). The CDR3 loop spans 16 amino acids. V lost 0 bases and J 0 bases, leaving 12 bases between the germline ends. The CDR3 DNA is TGTGCCTGGAGTGTAGGGGCAGTGCGCTCTGGAAACACCATATATTTT. Translation gives CAWSVGAVRSGNTIYF.

CDR3 coding DNA: TGTGCCTGGAAGGACAGCAACAGGAACACTGAAGCTTTCTTT. It codes for CAWKDSNRNTEAFF. The chain joins TRBV30 to TRBJ1-1; D is perhaps TRBD1 (6 bases). Trimming shortened V by 4 bases and J by 1 base, and 13 bases separated the two germline ends. The CDR3 is made up of 14 amino acids. Germline values: CDR1 GTSNPN, CDR2 SVGIG (reference sequence).

The chain couples TRBV29-1 to TRBJ2-3, with a possible D match to TRBD1 (6 bases). Germline V CDR1 and CDR2: SQVTM, ANQGSEA. V was pared by 7 bases and J by 6 bases, with 23 bases between. The CDR3 sequence is 15 residues long. CDR3 protein: CSARQAITTRDTQYF. CDR3 coding DNA: TGCAGCGCCCGACAGGCCATTACTACGCGGGATACGCAGTATTTT.

The chain employs TRBV14 and TRBJ2-4, with TRBD2 matching over 9 bases. Germline lookup yields CDR1 SGHDN and CDR2 FVKESK. Trimming cost V 5 bases and J 2 bases; bases outside gene matches: 10. The CDR3 is made up of 17 amino acids. In nucleotides, the CDR3 is TGTGCCAGCAGCAGCCCCCTGCGGGAGGGAACCAAAAACATTCAGTACTTC. Its protein product is CASSSPLREGTKNIQYF.

This clone appeared once. The genes are TRBV4-2 and TRBJ2-1, with D unresolved. This CDR3 has 15 amino acids. CDR1 is LGHNA, CDR2 YNFKEQ, per germline. Trimming shortened V by 0 bases and J by 0 bases, and 6 bases separated the two germline ends. This CDR3 is CASSQDISSYNEQFF. Here the CDR3 DNA reads TGTGCCAGCAGCCAAGATATTTCCTCCTACAATGAGCAGTTCTTC.

CDR3 loop: CASSFELNTGELFF. In DNA, the CDR3 is TGTGCCAGCAGTTTTGAACTGAACACCGGGGAGCTGTTTTTT. The chain couples TRBV27 to TRBJ2-2; D unclear. V gave up 3 bases and J gave up 1 base, with 6 bases separating them. Germline V gene data show CDR1 as MNHEY and CDR2 as SMNVEV (reference sequence). This CDR3 spans 14 amino acids.

The chain carries TRBV28 and TRBJ2-7; 8 bases line up with TRBD2. The CDR3 length is 15 residues. Trimming took 5 bases from V and 0 from J; bases not matched to a gene: 6. Germline V lookup: CDR1 MDHEN, CDR2 SYDVKM. CDR3: CASSGPSGLSYEQYF. CDR3 nucleotides: TGTGCCAGCAGTGGGCCTAGCGGGCTCTCCTACGAGCAGTACTTC.

The CDR3 sequence: CASSFSGTGNTIYF. The CDR3 nucleotides read TGTGCCAGCAGCTTTTCGGGGACTGGAAACACCATATATTTT. The chain has TRBV7-9 and TRBJ1-3; D remains ambiguous. There are 14 residues in the CDR3. The V end lost 3 bases, the J end lost 2 bases, and 8 bases lay between the germline ends. Germline assignment: CDR1 SEHNR and CDR2 FQNEAQ (reference sequence).